This T cell receptor beta chain originates from a study of blood T cell repertoires in COVID-19 (dated by TCRdb to between 2020 and 2021). As for the study more broadly: Samples covering the acute and convalescent phases of COVID-19 were provided by collaborators in the United States, Italy and Spain. The prospective study material was composed of cDNA or gDNA derived from T cells, B-cell-depleted T cells, or PBMCs. The dataset comprised deeply sampled blood TCRbeta repertoires from subjects exposed to, actively infected with, or recovered from COVID-19. The repertoires were released in a freely available public database intended as a resource for research on the immune response to SARS-CoV-2. Samples came from the ongoing ImmuneRACE study (first 160 participants) plus 1,254 subjects from 6 global collaborators. Sample metadata almost always included a de-identified subject ID, COVID-19 status, age in years and sex. Where HLA class I and class II types were available, the types were taken from metadata supplied by the sample provider, not from assay-based typing. Study-wide findings and limitations: The amount of clinical and demographic metadata varied by source and participant and was provided uncurated.

The sample holds one count of this clone. It has no known antigen specificity. No base quality values were provided; no much bigger clone lies one nucleotide off. TCRbeta CDR3 regions were amplified from genomic DNA using the immunoSEQ Assay, a bias-controlled multiplex PCR. On the study's bioinformatics: Nucleated cell counts per sample were estimated from amplification of reference gene primers within the assay. Sequence reads were collapsed and filtered to measure the absolute abundance of every unique TCRbeta CDR3 rearrangement. For each sample, productive Simpson clonality was calculated by taking the square root of Simpson's diversity index across productive rearrangements. The source is immuneACCESS, and TCRdb retained only in-frame sequences with V and J called. Part of the clones is not carried over; for the studies checked, unresolved V genes explain less than half of this, and the remainder is unexplained. V and J calls and clone size come straight from that table; D and trimming were deduced from the DNA. The sample table contains almost 25,000 clones; only one count was recorded for about 81% of them. The top ten constitute roughly 2.7% of the sample.

One collaborating source in Seattle enrolled patients during active infection and followed them longitudinally through the course of disease. Each collaborating institution followed its own protocols to collect whole blood in K2EDTA tubes. For TCRbeta analysis, collaborators shipped samples in one of three forms: frozen whole blood, isolated PBMCs, or DNA extracted from either of those sample types. The germline V gene encodes CDR1 SGHDN and CDR2 FVKESK. V and J are trimmed by 3 bases and 3 bases, and the gene matches miss 10 bases of the junction. The CDR3 holds 18 amino acids from the cysteine to the phenylalanine. Only the CDR3 DNA stays, 54 bases, in frame from base 1.

The sequenced sample consisted of peripheral blood. The chain is assembled from TRBV14 and TRBJ2-6, with TRBD2 matching 8 junction bases. The receptor comes from a woman between 70 and 85 years old with COVID-19, enrolled during active disease. The CDR3 sequence is CASSQGREGSFGANVLTF. The bases read TGTGCCAGCAGCCAGGGACGGGAGGGTAGCTTTGGGGCCAACGTCCTGACTTTC.